Following are 8 T cell receptor beta chains from one sample sequenced in a study of T cells in lung cancer brain metastases (dated 2018 in TCRdb). The library was produced with the immunoSEQ multiplex PCR assay. As stored in TCRdb, this immuneACCESS dataset retains in-frame rearrangements with V and J assigned. A fraction of the clones does not appear; measured against another copy, unresolved V genes explain less than half of the discrepancy, and the remainder lacks a known reason. For this sample there are about 4,800 clones; around nine tenths appear just once. Of the sample, less than 3.5% falls within the top ten clones. Sequencing used tumor tissue from the primary lung tumor. Explained via the paper, the cell subset or site label denotes: primary lung cancer lesion. The receptor source for this set is a woman in her 50s with non-small cell lung cancer.

The J gene is TRBJ2-1, the V gene TRBV7-6, with D perhaps matching TRBD2 (7 bases). Between the trimmed V and J ends, which lost 5 bases and 4 bases, there was a span of 30 bases. The CDR3 has 20 amino acids. Germline values: CDR1 SGHVS, CDR2 FNYEAQ. The CDR3 region is CASSTLLGGSLKGGYNEQFF. The CDR3 region has the DNA TGTGCCAGCAGCACGTTACTGGGAGGGAGCCTAAAGGGGGGGTACAATGAGCAGTTCTTC.

CDR3 sequence (DNA): TGTGCCAGCAGCTTAGCTTCGGGACAGGGCGACTATGGCTACACCTTC. Amino acids: CASSLASGQGDYGYTF. This sequence joins TRBV7-2 and TRBJ1-2; 9 bases align to TRBD1. This CDR3 is built from 16 residues. Germline V gene data show CDR1 as SGHTA and CDR2 as FQGNSA. The junction had 5 bases not matched to a gene; V was cut back by 0 bases and J by 3 bases.

The chain couples TRBV15 to TRBJ2-1, with D unclear. The CDR3 extends over 13 amino acids. Trimming left V 0 bases short and J 8 bases short, with 8 bases between. The germline V gene encodes CDR1 LNHNV and CDR2 YYDKDF (reference sequence). CDR3 DNA sequence: TGTGCCACCAGCAGAGATGGACGTGATGAGCAGTTCTTC. Translating gives CATSRDGRDEQFF.

The V call is TRBV14, the J call TRBJ1-1; maybe TRBD1 (6 bases). This CDR3 has 16 amino acids. Germline V gene sequence: CDR1 SGHDN, CDR2 FVKESK. V gave up 4 bases and J gave up 0 bases, with 15 bases separating them. The CDR3 region has the DNA TGTGCCAGCAGCCGACGGCGACAGGCCCTGAACACTGAAGCTTTCTTT. Residues: CASSRRRQALNTEAFF.

The V and J genes are TRBV6-1 and TRBJ2-1; 9 positions match TRBD1. V was pared by 5 bases and J by 6 bases, with 8 bases of the junction left unmatched. CDR3 length: 15 amino acids. Per the germline V gene, CDR1 is MNHNS and CDR2 is SASEGT. CDR3 amino acids: CASSSGTGLSNEQFF. CDR3 DNA: TGTGCCAGCAGTTCCGGGACAGGGCTAAGCAATGAGCAGTTCTTC.

The chain joins TRBV7-9 to TRBJ1-4; 9 bases are a match to TRBD1. CDR3 length equals 15 residues. V shed 4 bases and J 10 bases; nucleotides not matched to a gene: 10. Germline values: CDR1 SEHNR, CDR2 FQNEAQ (reference sequence). The DNA for the CDR3 is TGTGCCAGCAGCTCCGTCGGGACAGGGTTGGCAAAACTGTTTTTT. Its protein is CASSSVGTGLAKLFF.

The CDR3 loop is CASMDNSNQPQHF. The DNA for the CDR3 is TGTGCCAGTATGGACAATAGCAATCAGCCCCAGCATTTT. The chain links TRBV19 to TRBJ1-5; possible D gene TRBD1, 5 bases. The CDR3 is 13 amino acids. Germline values: CDR1 LNHDA, CDR2 SQIVND (reference sequence). V gave up 7 bases and J gave up 0 bases, with 7 bases separating them.

V usage is TRBV2 and J usage is TRBJ2-3, with 8 positions matching TRBD2. V dropped 3 bases and J dropped 4; count of bases not matched to a gene: 12. Germline loops: CDR1 SNHLY, CDR2 FYNNEI. The CDR3 spans 17 residues. CDR3 sequence: CASSEMAGGAGPDTQYF. The CDR3 DNA reads TGTGCCAGCAGTGAGATGGCGGGGGGAGCTGGCCCAGATACGCAGTATTTT.